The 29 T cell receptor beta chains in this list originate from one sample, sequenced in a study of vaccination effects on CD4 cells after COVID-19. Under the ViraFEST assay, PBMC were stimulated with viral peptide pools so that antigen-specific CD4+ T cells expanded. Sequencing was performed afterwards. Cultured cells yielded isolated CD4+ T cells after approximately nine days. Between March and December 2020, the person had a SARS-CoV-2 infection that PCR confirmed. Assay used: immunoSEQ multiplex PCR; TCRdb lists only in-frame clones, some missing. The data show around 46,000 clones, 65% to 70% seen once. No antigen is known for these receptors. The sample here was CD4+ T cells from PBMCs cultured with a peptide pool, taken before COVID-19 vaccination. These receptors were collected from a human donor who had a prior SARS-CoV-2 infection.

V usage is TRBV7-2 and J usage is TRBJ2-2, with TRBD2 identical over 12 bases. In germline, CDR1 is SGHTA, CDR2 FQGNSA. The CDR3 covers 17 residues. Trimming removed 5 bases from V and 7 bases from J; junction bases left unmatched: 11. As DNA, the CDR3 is TGTGCCAGCAGCCCATGGACTAGCGGGACGGGAGGCGGGGAGCTGTTTTTT. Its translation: CASSPWTSGTGGGELFF.

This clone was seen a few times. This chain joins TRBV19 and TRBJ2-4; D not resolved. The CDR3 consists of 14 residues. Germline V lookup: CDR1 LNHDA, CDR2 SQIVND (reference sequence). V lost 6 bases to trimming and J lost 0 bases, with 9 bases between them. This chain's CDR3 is CASSDSLAKNIQYF. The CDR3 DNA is TGTGCCAGTAGCGATTCATTAGCCAAAAACATTCAGTACTTC. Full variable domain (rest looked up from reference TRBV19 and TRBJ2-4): DGGITQSPKYLFRKEGQNVTLSCEQNLNHDAMYWYRQDPGQGLRLIYYSQIVNDFQKGDIAEGYSVSREKKESFPLTVTSAQKNPTAFYLCASSDSLAKNIQYFGAGTRLSVL.

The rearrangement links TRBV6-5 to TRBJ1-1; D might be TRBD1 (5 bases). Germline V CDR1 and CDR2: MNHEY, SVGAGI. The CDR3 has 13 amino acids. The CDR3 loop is CANGQGLNTEAFF. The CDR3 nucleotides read TGTGCTAACGGGCAGGGTTTGAACACTGAAGCTTTCTTT.

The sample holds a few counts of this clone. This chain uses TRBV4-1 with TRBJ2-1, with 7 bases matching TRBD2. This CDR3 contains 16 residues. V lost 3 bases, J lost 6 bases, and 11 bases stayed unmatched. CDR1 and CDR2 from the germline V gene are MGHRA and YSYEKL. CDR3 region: CASSHGLGGTLNEQFF. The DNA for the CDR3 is TGCGCCAGCAGCCATGGACTAGGCGGCACCCTCAATGAGCAGTTCTTC.

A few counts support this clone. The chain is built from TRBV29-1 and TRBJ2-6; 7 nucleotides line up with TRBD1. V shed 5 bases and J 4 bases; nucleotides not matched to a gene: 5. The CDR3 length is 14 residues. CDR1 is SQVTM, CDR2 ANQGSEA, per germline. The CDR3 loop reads CSVHTGVGANVLTF. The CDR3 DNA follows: TGCAGCGTTCACACAGGGGTCGGGGCCAACGTCCTGACTTTC.

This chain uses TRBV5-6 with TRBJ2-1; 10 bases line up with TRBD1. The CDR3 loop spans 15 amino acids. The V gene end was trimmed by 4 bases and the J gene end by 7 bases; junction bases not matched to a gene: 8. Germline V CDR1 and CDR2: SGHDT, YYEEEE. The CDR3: CASSTLRDRGNEQFF. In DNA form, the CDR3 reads TGTGCCAGCAGCACACTCCGGGACAGGGGAAATGAGCAGTTCTTC.

CDR3 loop: CASSYLSTRGNQPQHF. In DNA, the CDR3 is TGTGCCAGCAGTTATCTCAGCACGAGGGGCAATCAGCCCCAGCATTTT. The chain combines TRBV6-6 with TRBJ1-5; D gene ambiguous. The V end lost 3 bases, the J end lost 2 bases, and 14 bases lay between the germline ends. The CDR3 runs to 16 residues. CDR1 and CDR2 from the germline V gene are MNHNY and SVGAGI (reference sequence).

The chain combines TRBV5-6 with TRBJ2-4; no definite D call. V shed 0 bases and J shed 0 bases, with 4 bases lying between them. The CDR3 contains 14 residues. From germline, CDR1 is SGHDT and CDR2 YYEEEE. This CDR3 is CASSLETAKNIQYF. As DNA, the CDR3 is TGTGCCAGCAGCTTGGAGACAGCCAAAAACATTCAGTACTTC. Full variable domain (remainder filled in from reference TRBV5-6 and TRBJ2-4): DAGVTQSPTHLIKTRGQQVTLRCSPKSGHDTVSWYQQALGQGPQFIFQYYEEEERQRGNFPDRFSGHQFPNYSSELNVNALLLGDSALYLCASSLETAKNIQYFGAGTRLSVL.

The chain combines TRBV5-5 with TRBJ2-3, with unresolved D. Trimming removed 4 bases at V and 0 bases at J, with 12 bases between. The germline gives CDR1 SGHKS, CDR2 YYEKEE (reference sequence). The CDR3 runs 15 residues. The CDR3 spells CASSPGVLSTDTQYF. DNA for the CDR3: TGTGCCAGCAGCCCAGGAGTCTTAAGCACAGATACGCAGTATTTT.

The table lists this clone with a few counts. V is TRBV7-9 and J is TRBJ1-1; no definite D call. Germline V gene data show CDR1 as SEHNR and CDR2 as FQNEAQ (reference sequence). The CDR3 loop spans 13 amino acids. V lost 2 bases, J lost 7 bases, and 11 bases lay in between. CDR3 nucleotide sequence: TGTGCCAGCAGCTTAAAAGGGCCATATGAAGCTTTCTTT. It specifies CASSLKGPYEAFF. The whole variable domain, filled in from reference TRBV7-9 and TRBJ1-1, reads DTGVSQNPRHKITKRGQNVTFRCDPISEHNRLYWYRQTLGQGPEFLTYFQNEAQLEKSRLLSDRFSAERPKGSFSTLEIQRTEQGDSAMYLCASSLKGPYEAFFGQGTRLTVV.

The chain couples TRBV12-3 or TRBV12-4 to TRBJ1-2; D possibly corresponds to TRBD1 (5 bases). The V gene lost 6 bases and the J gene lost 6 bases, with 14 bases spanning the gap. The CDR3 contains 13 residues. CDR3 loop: CASRQQGLDGYTF. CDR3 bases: TGTGCCAGCAGGCAGCAGGGCCTTGATGGCTACACCTTC.

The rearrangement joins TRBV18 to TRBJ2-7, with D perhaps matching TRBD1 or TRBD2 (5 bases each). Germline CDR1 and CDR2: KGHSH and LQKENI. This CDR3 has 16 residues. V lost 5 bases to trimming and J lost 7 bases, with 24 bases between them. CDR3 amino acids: CASSTPHWGRGGEQYF. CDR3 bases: TGTGCCAGCTCAACCCCCCATTGGGGGAGAGGTGGAGAGCAGTACTTC.

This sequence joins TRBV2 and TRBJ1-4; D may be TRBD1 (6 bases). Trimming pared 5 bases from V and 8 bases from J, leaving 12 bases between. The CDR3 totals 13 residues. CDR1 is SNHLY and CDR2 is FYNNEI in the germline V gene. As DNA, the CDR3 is TGTGCCAGCAGTCAGGACAGAAACGAAAAACTGTTTTTT. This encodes CASSQDRNEKLFF.

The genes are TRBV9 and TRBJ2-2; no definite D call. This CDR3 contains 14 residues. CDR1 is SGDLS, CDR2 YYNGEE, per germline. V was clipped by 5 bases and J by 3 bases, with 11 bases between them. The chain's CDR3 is CASRAAIYTGELFF. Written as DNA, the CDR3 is TGTGCCAGCAGGGCTGCCATATACACCGGGGAGCTGTTTTTT. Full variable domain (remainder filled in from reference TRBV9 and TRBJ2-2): DSGVTQTPKHLITATGQRVTLRCSPRSGDLSVYWYQQSLDQGLQFLIQYYNGEERAKGNILERFSAQQFPDLHSELNLSSLELGDSALYFCASRAAIYTGELFFGEGSRLTVL.

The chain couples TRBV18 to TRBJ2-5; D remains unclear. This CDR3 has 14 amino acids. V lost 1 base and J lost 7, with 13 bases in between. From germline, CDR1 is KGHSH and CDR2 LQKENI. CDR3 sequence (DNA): TGTGCCAGCTCACCACAGACCCAATTAGGGACCCAGTACTTC. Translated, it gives CASSPQTQLGTQYF.

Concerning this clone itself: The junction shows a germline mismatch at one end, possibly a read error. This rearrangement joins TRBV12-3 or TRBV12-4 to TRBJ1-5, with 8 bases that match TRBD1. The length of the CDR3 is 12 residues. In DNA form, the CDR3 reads TGTGCCAGCAGCCTTGACAGGGGAATCTTGGATTTT. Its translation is CASSLDRGILDF.

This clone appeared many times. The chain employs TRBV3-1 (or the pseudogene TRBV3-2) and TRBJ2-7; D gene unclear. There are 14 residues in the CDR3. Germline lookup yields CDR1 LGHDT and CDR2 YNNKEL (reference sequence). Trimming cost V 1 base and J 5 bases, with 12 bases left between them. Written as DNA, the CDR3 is TGTGCCAGCAGCCAAGTATTCTATGCCAACGAGCAGTACTTC. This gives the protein CASSQVFYANEQYF.

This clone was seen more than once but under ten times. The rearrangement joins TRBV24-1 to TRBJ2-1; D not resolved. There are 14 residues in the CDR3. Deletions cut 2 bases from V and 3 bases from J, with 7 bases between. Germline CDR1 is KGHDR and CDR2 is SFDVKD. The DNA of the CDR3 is TGTGCCACCAGTGATTCTAGGAGCTACAATGAGCAGTTCTTC. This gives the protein CATSDSRSYNEQFF.

CDR3: CASSLNAAGTYNEQFF. DNA for the CDR3: TGTGCCAGCAGCTTAAACGCAGCGGGTACCTACAATGAGCAGTTCTTC. This chain links TRBV7-3 with TRBJ2-1; a possible D gene is TRBD2 (6 bases). CDR1 and CDR2 (germline): SGHTA, FQGTGA. The CDR3 contains 16 residues. The V gene lost 1 base and the J gene lost 2 bases, with 12 bases spanning the gap.

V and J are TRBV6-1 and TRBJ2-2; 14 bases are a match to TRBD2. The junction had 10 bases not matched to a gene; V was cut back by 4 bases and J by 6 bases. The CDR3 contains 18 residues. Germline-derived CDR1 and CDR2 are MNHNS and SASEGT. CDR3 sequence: CASSGLAGGLRLSGELFF. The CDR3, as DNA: TGTGCCAGCAGTGGACTAGCGGGGGGGCTGCGTCTCTCCGGGGAGCTGTTTTTT.

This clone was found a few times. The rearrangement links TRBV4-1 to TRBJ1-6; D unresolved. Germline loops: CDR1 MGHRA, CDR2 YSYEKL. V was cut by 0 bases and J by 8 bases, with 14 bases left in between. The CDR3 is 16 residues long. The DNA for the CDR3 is TGCGCCAGCAGCCAAGATCTGGCAGATTCTTATTCACCCCTCCACTTT. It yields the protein CASSQDLADSYSPLHF.

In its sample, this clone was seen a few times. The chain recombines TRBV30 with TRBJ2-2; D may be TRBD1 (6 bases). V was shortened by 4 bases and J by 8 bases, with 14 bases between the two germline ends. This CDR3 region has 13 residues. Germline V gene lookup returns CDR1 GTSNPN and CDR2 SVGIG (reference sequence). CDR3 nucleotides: TGTGCCTGGAATCGAGGGGGTCCGGGGGAGCTGTTTTTT. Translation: CAWNRGGPGELFF.

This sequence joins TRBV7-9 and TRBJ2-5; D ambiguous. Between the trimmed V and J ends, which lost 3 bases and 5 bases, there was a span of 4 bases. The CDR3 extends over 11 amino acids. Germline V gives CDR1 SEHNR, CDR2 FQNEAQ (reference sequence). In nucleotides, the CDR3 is TGTGCCAGCAGCTTCCGGGAGACCCAGTACTTC. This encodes CASSFRETQYF.

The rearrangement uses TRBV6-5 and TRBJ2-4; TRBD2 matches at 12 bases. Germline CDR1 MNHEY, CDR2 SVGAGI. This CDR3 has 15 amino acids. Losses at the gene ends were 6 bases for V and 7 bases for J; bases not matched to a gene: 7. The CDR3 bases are TGTGCCAGCAGACGACTAGCGGGAGTCGGGAACATTCAGTACTTC. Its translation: CASRRLAGVGNIQYF.

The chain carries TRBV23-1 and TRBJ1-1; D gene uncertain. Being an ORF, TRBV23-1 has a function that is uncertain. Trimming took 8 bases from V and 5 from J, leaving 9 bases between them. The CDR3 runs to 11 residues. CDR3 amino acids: CASGRGTEAFF. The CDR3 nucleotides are TGCGCCAGCGGACGGGGTACTGAAGCTTTCTTT.

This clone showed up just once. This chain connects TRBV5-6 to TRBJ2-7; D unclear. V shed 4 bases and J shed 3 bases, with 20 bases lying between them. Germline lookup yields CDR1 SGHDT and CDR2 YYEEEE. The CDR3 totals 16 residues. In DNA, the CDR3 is TGTGCCAGCAGCCGATGGGTGGGCGCGGAAGTCTACGAGCAGTACTTC. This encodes CASSRWVGAEVYEQYF.

CDR3 residues: CAISGGFEQYF. CDR3 DNA sequence: TGTGCCATAAGTGGGGGCTTCGAGCAGTACTTC. J is TRBJ2-7 and V is TRBV6-5; perhaps TRBD1 as D (6 bases). Trimming shortened V by 10 bases and J by 6 bases, and 13 bases separated the two germline ends. The CDR3 runs 11 residues. Germline V gene data show CDR1 as MNHEY and CDR2 as SVGAGI.

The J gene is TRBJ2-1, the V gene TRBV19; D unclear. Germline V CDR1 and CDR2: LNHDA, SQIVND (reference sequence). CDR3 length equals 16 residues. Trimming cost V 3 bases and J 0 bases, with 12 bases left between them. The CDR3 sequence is CASSIFTGFSYNEQFF. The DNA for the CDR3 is TGTGCCAGTAGTATCTTTACTGGCTTCTCCTACAATGAGCAGTTCTTC.

The CDR3 coding sequence is TGTGCCAGCAGTGAGACAAGCCGACAGCCCCAGCATTTT. This gives the protein CASSETSRQPQHF. The gene calls are TRBV6-1 and TRBJ1-5; D uncertain. The germline V gene encodes CDR1 MNHNS and CDR2 SASEGT. V was shortened by 3 bases and J by 7 bases, with 10 bases between the two germline ends. CDR3 length equals 13 residues.